The clone carrying this T cell receptor (beta chain) qualifies as large. Its antigen is not identified. These data come from a study of T cells in localized non-small cell lung cancer. Whole-study findings and limits: Greater T cell density in blood accompanied longer overall survival. Uninvolved neighboring lung showed the greatest T cell clonality, exceeding tumor. Median detection of top 100 tumor clones in adjacent lung was 57 clones. Heterogeneity remains possible, as sequencing covered one tumor region only.

The method was immunoSEQ multiplex PCR; TCRdb's version includes in-frame clones alone and lacks a portion of them. The table records 1,100 to 1,500 clones, less than 20% of them present only once. This CDR3 contains 15 residues. CDR1 is MDHEN, CDR2 SYDVKM, per germline. The V gene end was trimmed by 6 bases and the J gene end by 6 bases; junction bases not matched to a gene: 8. The source is a male donor at least 60 years old with stage II squamous cell lung carcinoma. The material was lung tumor tissue, obtained before any cancer treatment. The rearrangement joins TRBV28 to TRBJ2-1; 10 bases are shared with TRBD2. As DNA, the CDR3 is TGTGCCAGCAGACCAGCTAGCGGGGGCCGCAATGAGCAGTTCTTC. It translates to CASRPASGGRNEQFF.